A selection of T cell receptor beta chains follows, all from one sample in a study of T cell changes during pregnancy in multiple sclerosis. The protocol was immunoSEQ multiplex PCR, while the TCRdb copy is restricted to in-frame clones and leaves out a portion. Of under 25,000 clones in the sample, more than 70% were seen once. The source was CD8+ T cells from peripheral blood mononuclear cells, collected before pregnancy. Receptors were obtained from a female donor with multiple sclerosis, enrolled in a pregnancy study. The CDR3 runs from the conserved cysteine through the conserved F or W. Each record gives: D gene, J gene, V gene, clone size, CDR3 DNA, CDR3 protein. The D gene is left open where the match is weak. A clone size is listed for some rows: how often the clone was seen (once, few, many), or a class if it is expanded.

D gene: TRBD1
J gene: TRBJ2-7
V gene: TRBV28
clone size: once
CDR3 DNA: TGTGCCAGCAGCGACCCGCCCGGGGACAGGGGGTACGAGCAGTACTTC
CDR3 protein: CASSDPPGDRGYEQYF

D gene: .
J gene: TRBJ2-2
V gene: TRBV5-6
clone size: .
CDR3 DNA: TGTGCCAGCGCTTACCGAGACAGTTACACCGGGGAGCTGTTTTTT
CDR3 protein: CASAYRDSYTGELFF

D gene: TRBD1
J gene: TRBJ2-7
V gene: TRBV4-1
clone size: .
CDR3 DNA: TGCGCCAGCAGCCGGGGACAGCCTGACGAGCAGTACTTC
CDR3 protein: CASSRGQPDEQYF

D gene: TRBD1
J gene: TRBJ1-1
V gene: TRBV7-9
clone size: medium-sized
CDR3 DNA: TGTGCCAGCAGGTATCCCTCAGGGGGATGGACTGAAGCTTTCTTT
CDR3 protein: CASRYPSGGWTEAFF

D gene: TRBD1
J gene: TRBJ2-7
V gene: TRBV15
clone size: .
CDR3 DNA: TGTGCCACCAGCAGAGGCTTTTTCGGGACAGGCTTGCTAACCTACGAGCAGTACTTC
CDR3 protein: CATSRGFFGTGLLTYEQYF

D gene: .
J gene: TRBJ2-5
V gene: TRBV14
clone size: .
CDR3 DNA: TGTGCCAGCAGCGGGCATTCCCAAGGGACCCAGTACTTC
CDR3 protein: CASSGHSQGTQYF

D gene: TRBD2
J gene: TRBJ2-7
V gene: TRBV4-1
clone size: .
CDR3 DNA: TGCGCCAGCAGCCAAGACCCCGGGAGGGGGGACGAGCAGTACTTC
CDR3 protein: CASSQDPGRGDEQYF

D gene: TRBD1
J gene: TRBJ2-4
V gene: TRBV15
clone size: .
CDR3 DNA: TGTGCCACCAGCAGAGATTATAGGCGGGCAGGGGGCAAAAACATTCAGTACTTC
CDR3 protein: CATSRDYRRAGGKNIQYF

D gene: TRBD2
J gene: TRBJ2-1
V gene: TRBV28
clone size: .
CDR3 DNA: TGTGCCAGCAGGCGTCGGGAGGGCCCCTACAATGAGCAGTTCTTC
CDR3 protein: CASRRREGPYNEQFF

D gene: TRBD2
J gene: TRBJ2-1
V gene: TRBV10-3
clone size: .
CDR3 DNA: TGTGCCATCGGGACTAGCGGGAGTGGGTACAATGAGCAGTTCTTC
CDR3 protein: CAIGTSGSGYNEQFF

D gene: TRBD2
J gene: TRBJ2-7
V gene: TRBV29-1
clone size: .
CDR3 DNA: TGCAGCGGGATTGTCTCTAGCGGGAGTAGATCCTACGAGCAGTACTTC
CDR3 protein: CSGIVSSGSRSYEQYF

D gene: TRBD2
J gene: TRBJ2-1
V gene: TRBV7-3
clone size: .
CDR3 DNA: TGTGCCAGCAGCCGACTAGCGGGAGGCTACAATGAGCAGTTCTTC
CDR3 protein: CASSRLAGGYNEQFF

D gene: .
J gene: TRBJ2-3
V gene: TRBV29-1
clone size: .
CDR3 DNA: TGCAGCGTTGAAGGTCCCGGGACAGATACGCAGTATTTT
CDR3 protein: CSVEGPGTDTQYF

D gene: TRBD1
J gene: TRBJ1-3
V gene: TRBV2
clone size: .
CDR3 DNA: TGTGCCAGCAGTTCCATAGGACAGGGCCACAACCGGGTGGCTGGAAACACCATATATTTT
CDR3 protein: CASSSIGQGHNRVAGNTIYF

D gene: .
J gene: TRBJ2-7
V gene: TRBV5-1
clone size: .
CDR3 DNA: TGCGCCAGCAGCTTTGGGACGGGGGTCTACGAGCAGTACTTC
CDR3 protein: CASSFGTGVYEQYF

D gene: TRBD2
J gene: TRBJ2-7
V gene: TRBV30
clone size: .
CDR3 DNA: TGTGCCTGGAGTGTAGGAGGAGGGAGGGCCTACGAGCAGTACTTC
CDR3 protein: CAWSVGGGRAYEQYF

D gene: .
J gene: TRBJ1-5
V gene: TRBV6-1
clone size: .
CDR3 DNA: TGTGCCAGCAGTGAGTCCGTTCAGAATCAGCCCCAGCATTTT
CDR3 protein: CASSESVQNQPQHF

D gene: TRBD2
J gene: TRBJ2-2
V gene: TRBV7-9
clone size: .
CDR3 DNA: TGTGCCAGCAGCGGACAACTAGCGGGTGGAAACACCGGGGAGCTGTTTTTT
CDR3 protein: CASSGQLAGGNTGELFF

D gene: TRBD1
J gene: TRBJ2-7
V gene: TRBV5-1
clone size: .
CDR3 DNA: TGCGCCAGCAGCTGGGGGACAGGGGATATTTACGAGCAGTACTTC
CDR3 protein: CASSWGTGDIYEQYF

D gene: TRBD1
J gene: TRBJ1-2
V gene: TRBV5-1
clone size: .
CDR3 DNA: TGCGCCAGCAGCTTGCGACAGGGGATTTGTTGTGGCTATGGCTACACCTTC
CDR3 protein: CASSLRQGICCGYGYTF

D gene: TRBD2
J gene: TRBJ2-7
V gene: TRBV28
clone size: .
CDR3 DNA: TGTGCCAGCACCCGGGGACTACCTCGTTACTCCTACGAGCAGTACTTC
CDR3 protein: CASTRGLPRYSYEQYF

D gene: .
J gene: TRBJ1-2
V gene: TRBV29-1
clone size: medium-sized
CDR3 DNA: TGCAGCGTTGATGGGATGGGAGGGTTAGGCTACACCTTC
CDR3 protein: CSVDGMGGLGYTF

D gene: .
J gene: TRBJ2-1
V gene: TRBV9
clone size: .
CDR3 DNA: TGTGCCAGCAGCGTAGCAGCGGCCTACAATGAGCAGTTCTTC
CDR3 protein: CASSVAAAYNEQFF

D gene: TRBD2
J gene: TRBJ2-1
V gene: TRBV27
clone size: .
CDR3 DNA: TGTGCCAGCAGTGGTAGCGGGACCTCCTACAATGAGCAGTTCTTC
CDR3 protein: CASSGSGTSYNEQFF

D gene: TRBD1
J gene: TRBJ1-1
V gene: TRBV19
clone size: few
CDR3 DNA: TGTGCCAGTAGTATGCCCCCGGACAGGGCGAAAACTGAAGCTTTCTTT
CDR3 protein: CASSMPPDRAKTEAFF

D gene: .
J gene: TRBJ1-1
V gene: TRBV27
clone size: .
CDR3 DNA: TGTGCCAGCAGTTTATCGCTCAGGGAAGCTTTCTTT
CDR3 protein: CASSLSLREAFF

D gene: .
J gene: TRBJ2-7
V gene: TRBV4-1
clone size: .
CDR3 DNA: TGCGCCAGCAGCCAAGTTGAGACTAACTACGAGCAGTACTTC
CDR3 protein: CASSQVETNYEQYF

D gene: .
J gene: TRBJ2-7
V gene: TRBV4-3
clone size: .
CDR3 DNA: TGCGCCAGCAGCCAAGAGGTCCTGGTAGACGAGCAGTACTTC
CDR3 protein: CASSQEVLVDEQYF

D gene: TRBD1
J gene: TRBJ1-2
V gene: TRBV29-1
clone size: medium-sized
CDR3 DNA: TGCAGCGTTTCCAGGGGGCGCGATGGCTACACCTTC
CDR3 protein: CSVSRGRDGYTF

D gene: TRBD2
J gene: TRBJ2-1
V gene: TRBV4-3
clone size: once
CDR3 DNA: TGCGCCAGCAGCCCCGGACTAGCGGGAGGGACCTACAATGAGCAGTTCTTC
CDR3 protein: CASSPGLAGGTYNEQFF

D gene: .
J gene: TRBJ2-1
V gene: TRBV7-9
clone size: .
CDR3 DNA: TGTGCCAGCAGCTGGGGGGGGGCGAACAATGAGCAGTTCTTC
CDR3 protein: CASSWGGANNEQFF

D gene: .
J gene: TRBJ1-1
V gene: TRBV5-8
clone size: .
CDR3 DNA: TGTGCCAGCAGCTTGAGCCCGAACACTGAAGCTTTCTTT
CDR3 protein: CASSLSPNTEAFF

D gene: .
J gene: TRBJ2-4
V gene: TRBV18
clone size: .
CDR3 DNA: TGTGCCAGCTCACCACTCCCCAAGCAAGCCTATGCCAAAAACATTCAGTACTTC
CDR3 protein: CASSPLPKQAYAKNIQYF

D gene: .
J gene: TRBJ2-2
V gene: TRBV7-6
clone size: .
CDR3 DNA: TGTGCCAGCAGCTTAGTGGGGCTCGACACCGGGGAGCTGTTTTTT
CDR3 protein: CASSLVGLDTGELFF

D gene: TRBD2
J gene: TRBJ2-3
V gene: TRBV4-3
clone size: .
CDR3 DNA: TGCGCCAGCAGCCAAGTGGCGGGAGTTGTTAGCACAGATACGCAGTATTTT
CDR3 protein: CASSQVAGVVSTDTQYF

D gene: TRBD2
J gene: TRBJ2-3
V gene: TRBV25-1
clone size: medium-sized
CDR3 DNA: TGTGCCAGCAGTGTTAGCGGGCCTAGGGGAGATACGCAGTATTTT
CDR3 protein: CASSVSGPRGDTQYF

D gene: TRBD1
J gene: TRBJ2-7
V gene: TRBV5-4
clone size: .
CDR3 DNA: TGTGCCAGCAGCTTGGATAGGGGGCTCTACGAGCAGTACTTC
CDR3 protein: CASSLDRGLYEQYF

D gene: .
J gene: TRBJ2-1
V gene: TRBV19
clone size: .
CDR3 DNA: TGTGCCAGTAGTATGAGCGAGACAGTTTACAATGAGCAGTTCTTC
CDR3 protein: CASSMSETVYNEQFF

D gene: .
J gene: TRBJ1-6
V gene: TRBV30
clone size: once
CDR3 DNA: TGTGCCTGGAGTGTACTCGACTTACCCAATTCACCCCTCCACTTT
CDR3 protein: CAWSVLDLPNSPLHF

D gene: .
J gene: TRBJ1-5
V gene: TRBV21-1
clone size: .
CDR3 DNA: .
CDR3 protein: CASSMRDYGCNQPQHF

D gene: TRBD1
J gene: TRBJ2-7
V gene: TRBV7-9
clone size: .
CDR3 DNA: TGTGCCAGCAGCTTAGGGGACAGCGAGCAGTACTTC
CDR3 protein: CASSLGDSEQYF

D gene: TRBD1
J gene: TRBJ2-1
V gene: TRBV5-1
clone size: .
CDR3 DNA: TGCGCCAGCAGCTTGGTAGGACAGGGGGCTAACTACAATGAGCAGTTCTTC
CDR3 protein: CASSLVGQGANYNEQFF

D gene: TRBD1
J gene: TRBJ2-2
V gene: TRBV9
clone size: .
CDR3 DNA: TGTGCCAGCAGCGGACCCCGCGACAGGGGGGGAAACACCGGGGAGCTGTTTTTT
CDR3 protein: CASSGPRDRGGNTGELFF

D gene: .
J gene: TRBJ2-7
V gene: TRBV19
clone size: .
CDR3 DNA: TGTGCCAGTAGTCCAGGAAGCTCCTACGAGCAGTACTTC
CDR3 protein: CASSPGSSYEQYF

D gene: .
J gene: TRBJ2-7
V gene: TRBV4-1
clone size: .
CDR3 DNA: TGCGCCAGCAGCTGGGGGGGCGAGGGCGAGCAGTACTTC
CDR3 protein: CASSWGGEGEQYF

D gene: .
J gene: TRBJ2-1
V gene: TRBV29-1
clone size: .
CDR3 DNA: TGCAGCGTTGTTTTGGCAACATACAATGAGCAGTTCTTC
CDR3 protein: CSVVLATYNEQFF

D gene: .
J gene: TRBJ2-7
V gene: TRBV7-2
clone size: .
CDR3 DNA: TGTGCCAGCAGCTTCTTTAGCGGTTTCTCCTACGAGCAGTACTTC
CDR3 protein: CASSFFSGFSYEQYF

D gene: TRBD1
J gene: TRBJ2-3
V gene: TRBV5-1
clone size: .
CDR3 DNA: TGCGCCAGCAGATCGGGACAGGGGGCTAAACAACCAACTAGCACAGATACGCAGTATTTT
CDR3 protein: CASRSGQGAKQPTSTDTQYF

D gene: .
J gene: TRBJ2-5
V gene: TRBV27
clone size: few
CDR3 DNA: TGTGCCAGCAGTTTTGGCCTTGGAGAGACCCAGTACTTC
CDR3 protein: CASSFGLGETQYF

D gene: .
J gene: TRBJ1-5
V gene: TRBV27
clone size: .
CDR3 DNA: TGTGCCAGCAGTTTAGATGGGGGGGGAGTTGGACCCCAGCATTTT
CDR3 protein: CASSLDGGGVGPQHF

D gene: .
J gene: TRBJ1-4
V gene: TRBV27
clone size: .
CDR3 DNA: TGTGCCAGCAGTTCGGAGATGGCCGTTAATGAAAAACTGTTTTTT
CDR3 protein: CASSSEMAVNEKLFF